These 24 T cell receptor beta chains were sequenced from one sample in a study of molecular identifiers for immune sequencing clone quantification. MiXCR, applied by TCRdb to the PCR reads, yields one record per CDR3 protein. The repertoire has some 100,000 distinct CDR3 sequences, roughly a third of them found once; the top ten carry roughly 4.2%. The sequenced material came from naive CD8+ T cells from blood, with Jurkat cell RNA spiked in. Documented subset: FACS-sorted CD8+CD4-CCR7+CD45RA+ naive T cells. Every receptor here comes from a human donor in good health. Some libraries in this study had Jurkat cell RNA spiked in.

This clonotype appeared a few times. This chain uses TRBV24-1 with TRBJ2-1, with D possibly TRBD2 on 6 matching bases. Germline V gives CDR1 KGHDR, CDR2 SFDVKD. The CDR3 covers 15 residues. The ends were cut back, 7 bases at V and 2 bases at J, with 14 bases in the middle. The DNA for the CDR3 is TGTGCCACCAGGGCCGGGAGCGCCACCTACAATGAGCAGTTCTTC. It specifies CATRAGSATYNEQFF.

The CDR3: CASSIGTGSNTEAFF. In DNA, the CDR3 is TGTGCCAGTAGTATAGGGACAGGTTCGAACACTGAAGCTTTCTTT. This chain links TRBV19 with TRBJ1-1, with 7 positions matching TRBD1. V lost 1 base to trimming and J lost 1 base; unmatched junction nucleotides: 3. Germline CDR1 reads LNHDA; CDR2 reads SQIVND (reference sequence). The CDR3 has 15 residues.

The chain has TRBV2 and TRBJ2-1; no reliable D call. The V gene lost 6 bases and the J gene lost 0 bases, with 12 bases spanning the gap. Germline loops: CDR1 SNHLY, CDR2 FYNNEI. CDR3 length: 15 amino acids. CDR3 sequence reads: CASRADWSSYNEQFF. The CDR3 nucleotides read TGTGCCAGCAGGGCTGACTGGAGCTCCTACAATGAGCAGTTCTTC.

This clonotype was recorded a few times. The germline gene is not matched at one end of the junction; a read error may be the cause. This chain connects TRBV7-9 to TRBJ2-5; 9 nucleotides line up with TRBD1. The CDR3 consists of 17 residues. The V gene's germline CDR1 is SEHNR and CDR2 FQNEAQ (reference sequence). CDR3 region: CASSLARTGDYQETQYF. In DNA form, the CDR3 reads TGTGCCAGCAGCTTAGCGCGGACAGGGGACTACCAGGAGACCCAGTACTTC.

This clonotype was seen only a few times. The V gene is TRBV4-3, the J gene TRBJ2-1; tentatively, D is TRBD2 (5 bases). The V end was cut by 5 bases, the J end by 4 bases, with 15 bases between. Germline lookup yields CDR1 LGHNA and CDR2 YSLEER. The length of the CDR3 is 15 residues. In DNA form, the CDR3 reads TGCGCCAGCAGCGAAGTAGGTAGAGGGTACAATGAGCAGTTCTTC. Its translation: CASSEVGRGYNEQFF.

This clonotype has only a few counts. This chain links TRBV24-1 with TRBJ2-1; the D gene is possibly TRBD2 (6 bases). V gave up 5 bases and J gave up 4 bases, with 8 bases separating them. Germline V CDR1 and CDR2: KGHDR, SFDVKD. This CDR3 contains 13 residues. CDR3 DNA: TGTGCCACCAGTGCCGCGGGGTACAATGAGCAGTTCTTC. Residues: CATSAAGYNEQFF.

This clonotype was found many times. The CDR3 nucleotides are TGCAGTGCATCTAACCGTGAAGCTTTCTTT. Translating it yields CSASNREAFF. V is TRBV20-1 and J is TRBJ1-1; no clear D. V was trimmed by 6 bases and J by 7 bases, leaving 9 bases between them. The CDR3 length is 10 residues. Germline CDR1 DFQATT, CDR2 SNEGSKA (reference sequence).

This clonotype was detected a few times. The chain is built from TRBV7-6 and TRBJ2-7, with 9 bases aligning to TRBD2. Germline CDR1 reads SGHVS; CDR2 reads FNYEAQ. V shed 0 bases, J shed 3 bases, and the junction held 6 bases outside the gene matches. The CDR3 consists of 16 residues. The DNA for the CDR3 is TGTGCCAGCAGCTTAGCGGCTAGCGGGAATCTCTACGAGCAGTACTTC. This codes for CASSLAASGNLYEQYF.

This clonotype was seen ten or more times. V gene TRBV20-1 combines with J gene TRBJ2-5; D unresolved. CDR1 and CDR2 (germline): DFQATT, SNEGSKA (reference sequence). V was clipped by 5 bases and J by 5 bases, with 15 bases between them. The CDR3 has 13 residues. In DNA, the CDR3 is TGCAGTGCTTTCTCAGAGGTTTTGGAGACCCAGTACTTC. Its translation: CSAFSEVLETQYF.

CDR3 nucleotide sequence: TGTGCCAGCAGTTACGCGCGCCGGGACAGGGGTTTGACAGATACGCAGTATTTT. Protein product: CASSYARRDRGLTDTQYF. This chain uses TRBV6-2 or TRBV6-3 with TRBJ2-3; 10 positions match TRBD1. V shed 2 bases and J 3 bases; nucleotides not matched to a gene: 11. Germline V CDR1 and CDR2: MNHEY, SVGEGT. The length of the CDR3 is 18 residues.

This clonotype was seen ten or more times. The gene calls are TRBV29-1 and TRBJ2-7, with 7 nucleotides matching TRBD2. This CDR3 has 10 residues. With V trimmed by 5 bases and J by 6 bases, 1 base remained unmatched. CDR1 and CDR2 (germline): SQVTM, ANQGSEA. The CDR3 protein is CSVRGVEQYF. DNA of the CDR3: TGCAGCGTTCGGGGGGTCGAGCAGTACTTC.

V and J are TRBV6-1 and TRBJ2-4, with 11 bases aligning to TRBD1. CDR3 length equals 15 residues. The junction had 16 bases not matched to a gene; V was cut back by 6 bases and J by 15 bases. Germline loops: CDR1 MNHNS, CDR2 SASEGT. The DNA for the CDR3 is TGTGCCAGCAGCATCGGGGACAGGGGGACATCCCGGGGGTACTTC. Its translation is CASSIGDRGTSRGYF.

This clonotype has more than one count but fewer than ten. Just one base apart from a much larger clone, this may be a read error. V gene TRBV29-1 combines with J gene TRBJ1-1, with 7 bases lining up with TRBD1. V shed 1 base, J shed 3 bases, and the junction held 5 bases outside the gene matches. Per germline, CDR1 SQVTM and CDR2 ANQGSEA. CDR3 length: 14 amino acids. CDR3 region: CSVEVEGADTEAFF. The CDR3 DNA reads TGCAGCGTTGAAGTGGAGGGGGCGGACACTGAAGCTTTCTTT.

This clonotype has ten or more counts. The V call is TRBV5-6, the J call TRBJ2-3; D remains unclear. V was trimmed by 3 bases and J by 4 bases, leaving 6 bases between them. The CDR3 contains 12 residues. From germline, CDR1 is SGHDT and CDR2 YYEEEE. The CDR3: CASSWTSDTQYF. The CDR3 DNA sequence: TGTGCCAGCAGCTGGACGTCAGATACGCAGTATTTT.

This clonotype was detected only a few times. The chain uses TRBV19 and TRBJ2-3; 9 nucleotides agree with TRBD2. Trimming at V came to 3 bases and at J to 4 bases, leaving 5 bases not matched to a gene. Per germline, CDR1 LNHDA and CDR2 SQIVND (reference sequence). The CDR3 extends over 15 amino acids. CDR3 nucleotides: TGTGCCAGTAGTATTGGGACTAGCTACGCAGATACGCAGTATTTT. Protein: CASSIGTSYADTQYF.

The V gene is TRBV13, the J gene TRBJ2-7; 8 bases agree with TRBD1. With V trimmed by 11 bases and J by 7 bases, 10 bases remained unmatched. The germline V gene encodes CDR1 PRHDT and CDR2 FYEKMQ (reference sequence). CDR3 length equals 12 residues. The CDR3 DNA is TGTGCCTCCAGGCAGGGGGCGCGGGAGCAGTACTTC. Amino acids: CASRQGAREQYF.

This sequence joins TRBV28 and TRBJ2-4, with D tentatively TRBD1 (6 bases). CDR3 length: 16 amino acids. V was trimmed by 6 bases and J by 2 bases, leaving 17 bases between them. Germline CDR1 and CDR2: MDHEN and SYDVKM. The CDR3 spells CASSSYPDRTKNIQYF. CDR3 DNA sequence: TGTGCCAGCAGCTCATACCCCGACAGGACCAAAAACATTCAGTACTTC.

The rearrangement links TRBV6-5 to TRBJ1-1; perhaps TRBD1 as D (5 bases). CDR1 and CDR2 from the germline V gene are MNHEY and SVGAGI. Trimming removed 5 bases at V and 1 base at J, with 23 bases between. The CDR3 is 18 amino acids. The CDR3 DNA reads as TGTGCCAGCAGTCCAACCAGGGTGCGATTCCTGGCGAACACTGAAGCTTTCTTT. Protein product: CASSPTRVRFLANTEAFF.

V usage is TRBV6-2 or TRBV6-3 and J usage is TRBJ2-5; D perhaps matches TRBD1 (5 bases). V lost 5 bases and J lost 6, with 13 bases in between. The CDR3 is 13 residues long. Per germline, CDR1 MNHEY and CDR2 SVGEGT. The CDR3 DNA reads TGTGCCAGCAGTCCCGGACAAGCCAAGACCCAGTACTTC. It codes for CASSPGQAKTQYF.

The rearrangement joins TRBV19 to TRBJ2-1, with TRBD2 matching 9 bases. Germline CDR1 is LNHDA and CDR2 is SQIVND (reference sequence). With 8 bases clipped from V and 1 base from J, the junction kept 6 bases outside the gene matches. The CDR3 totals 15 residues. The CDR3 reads CASEGLATSYNEQFF. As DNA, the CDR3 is TGTGCCAGTGAGGGACTAGCAACGTCCTACAATGAGCAGTTCTTC. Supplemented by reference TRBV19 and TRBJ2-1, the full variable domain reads DGGITQSPKYLFRKEGQNVTLSCEQNLNHDAMYWYRQDPGQGLRLIYYSQIVNDFQKGDIAEGYSVSREKKESFPLTVTSAQKNPTAFYLCASEGLATSYNEQFFGPGTRLTVL.

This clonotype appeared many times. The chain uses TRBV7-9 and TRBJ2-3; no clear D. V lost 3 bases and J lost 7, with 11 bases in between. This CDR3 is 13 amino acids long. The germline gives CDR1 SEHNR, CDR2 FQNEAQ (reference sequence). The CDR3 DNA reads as TGTGCCAGCAGCTTGGGGAACAGAAATACGCAGTATTTT. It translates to CASSLGNRNTQYF.

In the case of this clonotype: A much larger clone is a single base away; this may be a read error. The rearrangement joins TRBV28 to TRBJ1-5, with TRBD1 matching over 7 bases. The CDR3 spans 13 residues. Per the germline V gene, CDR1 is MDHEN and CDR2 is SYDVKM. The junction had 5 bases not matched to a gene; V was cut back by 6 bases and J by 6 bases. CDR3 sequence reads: CASRPTGSQPQHF. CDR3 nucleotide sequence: TGTGCCAGCAGACCGACAGGGAGTCAGCCCCAGCATTTT.

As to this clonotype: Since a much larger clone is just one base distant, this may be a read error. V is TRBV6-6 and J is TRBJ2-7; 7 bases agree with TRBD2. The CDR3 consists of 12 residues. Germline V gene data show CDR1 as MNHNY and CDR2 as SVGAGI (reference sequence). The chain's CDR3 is CASSYRDYEQHF. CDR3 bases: TGTGCCAGCAGTTATAGGGACTACGAGCAGCACTTC.

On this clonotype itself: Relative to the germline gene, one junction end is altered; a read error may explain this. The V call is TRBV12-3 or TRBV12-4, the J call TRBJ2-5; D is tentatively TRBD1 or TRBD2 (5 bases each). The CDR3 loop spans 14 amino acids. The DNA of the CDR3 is TGTGCCAGCAGCTCTGGGGGTAACCAAGACACCCAGTACTTT. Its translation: CASSSGGNQDTQYF.